The 17 T cell receptor beta chains below were found in one sample sequenced in a study of blood T cell repertoires in COVID-19. Only in-frame clones appear in the TCRdb table, and some are missing; sequencing was by immunoSEQ multiplex PCR. The sample has about 100,000 clones, around four fifths seen once. Sequencing was done on a sample of peripheral blood. The source of these receptors is a man in his 70s with active or convalescent COVID-19.

The J gene is TRBJ2-3, the V gene TRBV2, with D maybe TRBD2 (7 bases). Trimming took off 6 bases at V and 4 bases at J, with 11 bases between the two ends. This CDR3 region has 13 residues. Germline CDR1 SNHLY, CDR2 FYNNEI. This CDR3 reads CASRWGGPDTQYF. CDR3 nucleotide sequence: TGTGCCAGCAGGTGGGGGGGCCCAGATACGCAGTATTTT.

The chain carries TRBV27 and TRBJ2-4; 9 bases map to TRBD1. Germline loops: CDR1 MNHEY, CDR2 SMNVEV (reference sequence). V trimming: 6 bases; J trimming: 0 bases; junction bases outside the gene matches: 18. This CDR3 contains 20 residues. CDR3 loop: CASSLIPRQGEWSAKNIQYF. In nucleotides, the CDR3 is TGTGCCAGCAGCCTCATCCCTCGACAGGGGGAATGGTCAGCCAAAAACATTCAGTACTTC.

The chain has TRBV7-8 and TRBJ2-1, with unresolved D. Germline V gene sequence: CDR1 SGHVS, CDR2 FQNEAQ. The CDR3 consists of 12 residues. V was clipped by 5 bases and J by 10 bases, with 12 bases between them. CDR3 region: CASSPDIEEQFF. The DNA of the CDR3 is TGTGCCAGCAGCCCCGATATTGAGGAGCAGTTCTTC.

The V call is TRBV7-3, the J call TRBJ1-4; no clear D gene. Germline V lookup: CDR1 SGHTA, CDR2 FQGTGA. V lost 0 bases and J lost 0, with 20 bases in between. CDR3 length: 20 amino acids. DNA for the CDR3: TGTGCCAGCAGCTTAACCGCCTCTGGGGAGGGTAGGGCAACTAATGAAAAACTGTTTTTT. Amino acid sequence: CASSLTASGEGRATNEKLFF.

The genes are TRBV9 and TRBJ2-1; 8 nucleotides match TRBD1. Germline V gene sequence: CDR1 SGDLS, CDR2 YYNGEE. V was clipped by 4 bases and J by 4 bases; unmatched bases: 16. The CDR3 covers 18 residues. CDR3 sequence: CASSFSPAGTGGYNEQFF. The CDR3 DNA reads TGTGCCAGCAGCTTTAGCCCAGCCGGGACAGGTGGGTACAATGAGCAGTTCTTC.

The gene calls are TRBV24-1 and TRBJ2-3; D not resolved. The CDR3 spans 12 residues. From germline, CDR1 is KGHDR and CDR2 SFDVKD. The V and J ends lost 5 bases and 3 bases respectively, with 5 bases between them. CDR3 DNA sequence: TGTGCCACCAGTGCAAAAACAGATACGCAGTATTTT. Its translation is CATSAKTDTQYF.

The chain combines TRBV5-5 with TRBJ1-2; TRBD1 might be the D (6 bases). The CDR3 has 15 residues. Trimming took off 0 bases at V and 0 bases at J, with 9 bases between the two ends. The germline V gene encodes CDR1 SGHKS and CDR2 YYEKEE (reference sequence). The CDR3 region is CASSLAGTTNYGYTF. CDR3 coding DNA: TGTGCCAGCAGCTTGGCCGGGACAACTAACTATGGCTACACCTTC.

The chain joins TRBV24-1 to TRBJ2-2; possibly TRBD1 for D (5 bases). The CDR3 runs to 14 residues. Germline lookup yields CDR1 KGHDR and CDR2 SFDVKD. V shed 1 base and J shed 3 bases, with 5 bases lying between them. The CDR3 DNA reads as TGTGCCACCAGTGATTTCAGGGACACCGGGGAGCTGTTTTTT. Protein sequence: CATSDFRDTGELFF.

The chain combines TRBV10-3 with TRBJ2-1, with TRBD2 identical over 8 bases. J gave up 3 bases and V 10 bases, and 11 bases lay outside the gene matches. The CDR3 length is 15 residues. Germline V gene data show CDR1 as ENHRY and CDR2 as SYGVKD. CDR3 sequence (DNA): TGTGCCACCAAACCCCCGGGACTAGACTACAATGAGCAGTTCTTC. Translation: CATKPPGLDYNEQFF.

The chain uses TRBV5-5 and TRBJ1-5; weak D call: TRBD1 (6 bases). The CDR3 runs 16 residues. Germline CDR1 reads SGHKS; CDR2 reads YYEKEE (reference sequence). Trimming pared 4 bases from V and 1 base from J, leaving 15 bases between. DNA for the CDR3: TGTGCCAGCAGCCCTGGGGGCCTCCTGAGCAATCAGCCCCAGCATTTT. As protein: CASSPGGLLSNQPQHF.

In this sample, this clone turned up once. J is TRBJ2-7 and V is TRBV27; no reliable D call. There are 15 residues in the CDR3. V lost 5 bases to trimming and J lost 2 bases, with 16 bases between them. Germline CDR1 reads MNHEY; CDR2 reads SMNVEV (reference sequence). CDR3 amino acids: CASSNPRSIPYEQYF. CDR3 sequence (DNA): TGTGCCAGCAGTAATCCCCGGTCAATCCCCTACGAGCAGTACTTC.

J is TRBJ2-2 and V is TRBV7-6, with a weak D call TRBD1 (6 bases). The CDR3 consists of 18 residues. Per germline, CDR1 SGHVS and CDR2 FNYEAQ. Trimming removed 3 bases at V and 5 bases at J, with 22 bases between. CDR3 in DNA: TGTGCCAGCAGCTTTGTACAGGGTGGCTGGAGCCGAACCGGGGAGCTGTTTTTT. It yields the protein CASSFVQGGWSRTGELFF.

The chain is built from TRBV7-9 and TRBJ1-2; no clear D gene. In germline, CDR1 is SEHNR, CDR2 FQNEAQ (reference sequence). The CDR3 is 15 amino acids. V lost 2 bases, J lost 5 bases, and 15 bases lay in between. The CDR3 sequence: CASSLIWEGGYGYTF. CDR3 in DNA: TGTGCCAGCAGCTTAATCTGGGAGGGAGGTTATGGCTACACCTTC.

In DNA, the CDR3 is TGTGCCAGCTCACCGTCTCAGGGCTCAGGAGGCTACACCTTC. Translating gives CASSPSQGSGGYTF. This chain connects TRBV18 to TRBJ1-2, with D tentatively TRBD1 (5 bases). This CDR3 is built from 14 residues. Germline lookup yields CDR1 KGHSH and CDR2 LQKENI. Trimming stripped 3 bases from V and 8 bases from J, with 16 bases between.

The rearrangement uses TRBV7-7 and TRBJ2-5, with D possibly being TRBD1 (5 bases). Germline assignment: CDR1 SSHAT and CDR2 FNYEAQ (reference sequence). This CDR3 is 12 amino acids long. V was shortened by 4 bases and J by 4 bases, with 7 bases between the two germline ends. The CDR3 DNA reads TGTGCCAGCAGCTCAGGGTTAGAGACCCAGTACTTC. It codes for CASSSGLETQYF.

This chain joins TRBV11-1 and TRBJ1-1, with 8 positions matching TRBD1. The CDR3 sequence is 13 residues long. V lost 1 base to trimming and J lost 11 bases; unmatched junction nucleotides: 6. Germline CDR1 reads SGHAT; CDR2 reads FQDESV (reference sequence). Written as DNA, the CDR3 is TGTGCCAGCAGCTTAGTCAGGGGGCGACTCGCTTTCTTT. Residues: CASSLVRGRLAFF.

Only one count was recorded for this clone. This sequence joins TRBV19 and TRBJ1-2; 7 positions match TRBD1. Germline values: CDR1 LNHDA, CDR2 SQIVND (reference sequence). The CDR3 is 13 residues long. J gave up 7 bases and V 6 bases, and 8 bases lay outside the gene matches. CDR3 loop: CASSWGQWSGYTF. The CDR3, as DNA: TGTGCCAGTAGCTGGGGACAGTGGTCTGGCTACACCTTC.